This note documents a single T cell receptor beta chain sequence. The data derive from a study of control samples from healthy donors and cancer patients. In germline, CDR1 is MDHEN, CDR2 SYDVKM. Trimming took off 1 base at V and 6 bases at J, with 6 bases between the two ends. The CDR3 has 12 amino acids. Profiled with immunoSEQ multiplex PCR; TCRdb holds only in-frame clones, not every one. The sample contains about 220,000 clones, just under 95% of which appear only once. Sequencing was carried out using blood. This receptor was identified in a man in his forties or fifties in good health. The chain couples TRBV28 to TRBJ1-2; a possible D gene is TRBD1 (5 bases). Written as DNA, the CDR3 is TGTGCCAGCAGTTTATCAGGGAATGGCTACACCTTC. As protein: CASSLSGNGYTF.